A selection of T cell receptor beta chains follows, all from one sample in a study of cytomegalovirus exposure and HLA in healthy donors. Repertoires were generated with immunoSEQ multiplex PCR, while TCRdb's copy carries only in-frame clones and drops some. The data contain some 66,000 clones, 70% to 85% of them singletons. Sequenced sample: PBMCs. The origin of the receptors is a man in his 60s in good health and CMV-seropositive. Each CDR3 is given without its conserved first and last residue. Each record gives: V gene, D gene, J gene, CDR3 protein. The D gene is left open where the match is weak.

>TRBV5-1|.|TRBJ1-6
ASSRQKDQSPLH
>TRBV6-5|TRBD1|TRBJ1-1
ASSYSRQGDTEAF
>TRBV7-9|.|TRBJ1-3
ASSLIGRSSGNTIY
>TRBV11-2|TRBD1|TRBJ2-7
ASSSRGQVGYEQY
>TRBV28|.|TRBJ1-5
ASRPQGYSNQPQH
>TRBV4-1|.|TRBJ2-3
ASSEAPDRSSADTQY
>TRBV10-3|.|TRBJ1-1
AIRAQANTEAF
>TRBV15|TRBD1|TRBJ1-5
ATSTDRGPNQPQH
>TRBV7-8|.|TRBJ1-2
ASSLVTASNYGYT
>TRBV21-1|.|TRBJ2-5
ASSNFWRRTDGQETQY
>TRBV6-1|.|TRBJ2-6
ASQAAISGANVLT